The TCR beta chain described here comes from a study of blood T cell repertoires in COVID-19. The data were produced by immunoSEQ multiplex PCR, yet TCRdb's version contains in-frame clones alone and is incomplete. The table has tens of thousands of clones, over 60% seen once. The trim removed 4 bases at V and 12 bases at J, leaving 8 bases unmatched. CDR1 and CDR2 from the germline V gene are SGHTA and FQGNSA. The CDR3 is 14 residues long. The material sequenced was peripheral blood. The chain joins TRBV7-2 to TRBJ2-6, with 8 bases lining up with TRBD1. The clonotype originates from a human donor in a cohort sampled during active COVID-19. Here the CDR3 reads CASSSRTGYTVLTF. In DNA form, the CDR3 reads TGTGCCAGCAGCTCCCGGACAGGGTACACCGTCCTGACTTTC.